Detailed here is one TCR beta chain. No antigen is known for it. TCRdb keeps only in-frame clones here, not all; method: immunoSEQ multiplex PCR. The sample has approximately 2,200,000 clones, just over 90% seen once. Trimming left V 0 bases short and J 3 bases short, with 7 bases between. CDR1 is SGHDT, CDR2 YYEEEE, per germline. This CDR3 has 13 amino acids. The source of the sample is a study of shared clonotypes between healthy human individuals. Study results and limitations: Clonotype sharing among donors likely depends on sequencing depth. Several donors had about 5% of their naive CD4 clonotypes in common.

Naive CD8 cells lacked CD45RO, underwent positive selection for CCR7 and left out terminally differentiated effector memory CD45RA+ cells. Healthy adults negative for HIV, lacking recent acute infections or vaccinations, served as donors. The material sequenced was naive CD8+ T cells from PBMCs. The sequence derives from a man aged 18-30 years in good health. Some clones in this sample may be carry-over from other donors' samples. V usage is TRBV5-6 and J usage is TRBJ2-7; no firm D call. The CDR3 region has the DNA TGTGCCAGCAGCTTGGGGGCAGACTACGAGCAGTACTTC. Amino acid sequence: CASSLGADYEQYF.